This TCR beta chain came from a study of T cells in Graves' hyperthyroidism and ophthalmopathy. Regions amplified from RNA transcripts were the TCR beta CDR3 regions. HTBI primers were the set used in a first-round RT-PCR of the TCR CDR3. Each CDR3 protein gets one entry after TCRdb re-called the multiplex PCR reads with MiXCR. The sample has 250,000 to 300,000 distinct CDR3 sequences; roughly a fifth are singletons. In its sample, this clonotype was seen a few times. What it binds is unknown. Diagnoses were made from clinical symptoms, serum measures (thyroxine and TRAb), thyroid ultrasound and orbital computed tomography. PBMCs were sourced from more than 9 ml fresh peripheral blood. CDR1 and CDR2 (germline): SEHNR, FQNEAQ (reference sequence). Germline trimming cut 6 bases from V and 2 bases from J; bases unmatched to any gene: 9. CDR3 length: 16 residues. Study-level results: Blood also carried most thyroid clonotypes expanded above 0.001.

Sequencing was carried out using blood. The J gene is TRBJ1-5, the V gene TRBV7-9, with 8 bases aligning to TRBD1. The receptor's source is a man aged 50 to 59 with Graves' ophthalmopathy. The CDR3 sequence: CASSRSGGVGNQPQHF. The CDR3 nucleotides read TGTGCCAGCAGTCGTTCAGGGGGCGTTGGCAATCAGCCCCAGCATTTT.